A selection of T cell receptor beta chains follows, all from one sample in a study of T cells after yellow fever vaccination. MiXCR was run by TCRdb on the 5' RACE reads, yielding one entry per CDR3 protein. The sample lists 250,000 to 350,000 distinct CDR3 sequences, 8.7% occurring once. The sample in question was CD4+ T cells sorted from PBMCs, obtained 5 days after the yellow fever booster vaccination. The receptors come from a man between 18 and 35 years old who received the YFV17D yellow fever vaccine. Each CDR3 is given with its conserved first and last residue.

J gene: TRBJ2-7; V gene: TRBV12-3/TRBV12-4; CDR3 length: 13; CDR3 protein: CASSFRQGGEQYF
J gene: TRBJ2-2; V gene: TRBV10-2; CDR3 length: 17; CDR3 protein: CASSESIGTGTTGELFF
J gene: TRBJ1-5; V gene: TRBV24-1; CDR3 length: 16; CDR3 protein: CATSDRRGTWNQPQHF
J gene: TRBJ1-3; V gene: TRBV5-1; CDR3 length: 17; CDR3 protein: CASSAGRQFFSGNTIYF
J gene: TRBJ1-1; V gene: TRBV7-9; CDR3 length: 14; CDR3 protein: CASSLNAGGTEAFF
J gene: TRBJ1-4; V gene: TRBV20-1; CDR3 length: 13; CDR3 protein: CSASDHVYEKLFF
J gene: TRBJ1-4; V gene: TRBV11-2; CDR3 length: 17; CDR3 protein: CASSYLYGTRRNEKLFF
J gene: TRBJ2-6; V gene: TRBV7-9; CDR3 length: 15; CDR3 protein: CASSRTFSGANVLTF
J gene: TRBJ1-5; V gene: TRBV29-1; CDR3 length: 13; CDR3 protein: CSVEMGGNQPQHF
J gene: TRBJ2-3; V gene: TRBV6-2/TRBV6-3; CDR3 length: 15; CDR3 protein: CASSLSRTYTDMQYF
J gene: TRBJ1-6; V gene: TRBV10-3; CDR3 length: 13; CDR3 protein: CATSGTENSPLHF
J gene: TRBJ1-5; V gene: TRBV6-5; CDR3 length: 15; CDR3 protein: CASSSHDRAPGPQHF
J gene: TRBJ2-3; V gene: TRBV7-2; CDR3 length: 14; CDR3 protein: CASSLYSDTDTQYF
J gene: TRBJ1-1; V gene: TRBV12-3/TRBV12-4; CDR3 length: 16; CDR3 protein: CASSLRDRPLNTEAFF
J gene: TRBJ1-1; V gene: TRBV11-2; CDR3 length: 14; CDR3 protein: CASSLAGVNTEAFF
J gene: TRBJ1-1; V gene: TRBV6-6; CDR3 length: 16; CDR3 protein: CASKDRTQLMNTEAFF
J gene: TRBJ2-7; V gene: TRBV7-2; CDR3 length: 12; CDR3 protein: CASSLREYEQYF